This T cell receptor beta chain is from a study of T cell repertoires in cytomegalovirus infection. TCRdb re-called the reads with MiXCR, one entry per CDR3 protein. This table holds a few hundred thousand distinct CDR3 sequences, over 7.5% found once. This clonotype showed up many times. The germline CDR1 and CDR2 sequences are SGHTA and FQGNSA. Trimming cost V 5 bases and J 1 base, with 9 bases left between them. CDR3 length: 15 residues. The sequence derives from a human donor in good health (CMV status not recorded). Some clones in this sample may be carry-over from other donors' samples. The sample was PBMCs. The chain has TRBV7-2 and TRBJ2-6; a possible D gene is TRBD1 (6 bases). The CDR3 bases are TGTGCCAGCAGCCAACAGGGTTCTGGGGCCAACGTCCTGACTTTC. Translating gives CASSQQGSGANVLTF.